A selection of T cell receptor beta chains follows, all from one sample in a study of blood T cell repertoires in COVID-19. Clones were read by immunoSEQ multiplex PCR, and TCRdb kept only the in-frame ones, dropping some. The table records around 79,000 clones, about 87% of them present only once. The sample comprised peripheral blood. The source is a human donor in a cohort sampled during active COVID-19. Both conserved end residues are part of each CDR3. Fields, in order: J gene, V gene, clone size, D gene, CDR3 DNA, CDR3 protein. D genes are given only for firm matches. Clone size is stated in some rows and not others, as once, few, many or a class when expanded.

TRBJ2-3 TRBV5-8 once TRBD1 TGTGCCAGCAGCCACCGACAGGGCGTTCCGAGCACAGATACGCAGTATTTT CASSHRQGVPSTDTQYF
TRBJ2-7 TRBV27 few TRBD2 TGTGCCAGCACTCCTTGGGGAACTAGCGGGGGATCTCTCGAGCAGTACTTC CASTPWGTSGGSLEQYF
TRBJ1-4 TRBV27 - TRBD1 TGTGCCAGCAGAACCGGGACAGGTGTTGAAAAACTGTTTTTT CASRTGTGVEKLFF
TRBJ1-1 TRBV28 - - TGTGCCAGCAGTTTCAAGCGTGAGGCTTTCTTT CASSFKREAFF
TRBJ2-2 TRBV6-5 - TRBD1 TGTGCCAGCAGCCAGGGACAGGGCAGTGCCGGGGAGCTGTTTTTT CASSQGQGSAGELFF
TRBJ1-2 TRBV19 - - TGTGCCAGTAGCCATCCAGGGGAGGGCGTCTATGGCTACACCTTC CASSHPGEGVYGYTF
TRBJ1-6 TRBV3-1/TRBV3-2 - - TGTGCCAGCAGCCAAGATGTAGGGGGAGCTGGTTCACCCCTCCACTTT CASSQDVGGAGSPLHF
TRBJ2-5 TRBV5-8 - - TGTGCCAGCAGCACGGACACTCAAGAGACCCAGTACTTC CASSTDTQETQYF
TRBJ2-3 TRBV13 - TRBD1 TGTGCCAGCAGCTTATGGACAGGGGATAACACAGATACGCAGTATTTT CASSLWTGDNTDTQYF
TRBJ1-6 TRBV28 - - TGTGCCAGCAGGTTTGAGGGCTCCCCGATCTTTTCACCCCTCCACTTT CASRFEGSPIFSPLHF
TRBJ1-1 TRBV7-9 - - TGTGCCAGCAGCGGACTGACAGGGAACACTGAAGCTTTCTTT CASSGLTGNTEAFF
TRBJ2-7 TRBV29-1 - - TGCAGCGCAGCACCAGGAGGGATCGGCTCCTACGAGCAGTACTTC CSAAPGGIGSYEQYF
TRBJ2-3 TRBV29-1 - TRBD2 TGCAGCGTCCGACTAGCGGGGGGCCAGGATACGCAGTATTTT CSVRLAGGQDTQYF
TRBJ1-1 TRBV5-1 - - TGCGCCAGCAGCTTGGGAGGCCAGATCAGTCTTCGCTCTGAAGCTTTCTTT CASSLGGQISLRSEAFF
TRBJ2-7 TRBV18 - - TGTGCCAGCTCACCACTCGGGGTGGGGAGCTCCTACGAGCAGTACTTC CASSPLGVGSSYEQYF
TRBJ2-3 TRBV6-2/TRBV6-3 - TRBD2 TGTGCCAGCAGTTCCGGGACTAGCGGGCCTAGCACAGATACGCAGTATTTT CASSSGTSGPSTDTQYF
TRBJ2-3 TRBV7-9 - TRBD2 TGTGCCAGCAGCTTCGGGGGGGCGGCAGATACGCAGTATTTT CASSFGGAADTQYF
TRBJ2-2 TRBV19 - - TGTGCCAGTAGTATGGCCCCGGGACATAACACCGGGGAGCTGTTTTTT CASSMAPGHNTGELFF
TRBJ1-5 TRBV5-8 - - TGTGCCAGCAGCTTGGAGCCCTTGGGCAATCAGCCCCAGCATTTT CASSLEPLGNQPQHF
TRBJ1-2 TRBV5-1 few - TGCGCCAGCAGCTCAGGAGGGCCCTATGGCTACACCTTC CASSSGGPYGYTF
TRBJ1-1 TRBV5-1 - TRBD1 TGCGCCAGCAGCGAAGGGACAGGGTACCCTGAAGCTTTCTTT CASSEGTGYPEAFF
TRBJ1-2 TRBV6-5 - - TGTGCCAGCAGTCCTCTAGGGGTTTTGGACTATGGCTACACCTTC CASSPLGVLDYGYTF
TRBJ2-1 TRBV19 - - TGTGCCAGTAGTCCACGGGCCTACAATGAGCAGTTCTTC CASSPRAYNEQFF
TRBJ2-1 TRBV5-1 - - TGCGCCAGCAGCGTAGGACAGAGGGTCGATGAGCAGTTCTTC CASSVGQRVDEQFF
TRBJ2-1 TRBV7-4 - TRBD2 TGTGCCAGCAGCTTCAGGGACTACCCATACAATGAGCAGTTCTTC CASSFRDYPYNEQFF
TRBJ2-2 TRBV2 - TRBD2 TGTGCCAGCAGCGGCGGGAGAAAGAACACCGGGGAGCTGTTTTTT CASSGGRKNTGELFF
TRBJ2-7 TRBV9 - TRBD2 TGTGCCAGCAGCGTAGGAGAGCGGGATATGAAACAGTACTTC CASSVGERDMKQYF
TRBJ1-5 TRBV6-5 - TRBD1 TGTGCCAGCAGCCGGACAGGGGGGAATCAGCCCCAGCATTTT CASSRTGGNQPQHF
TRBJ1-1 TRBV28 once - TGTGCCAGCAGTTTAAGCCAGGGTGTCACTGAAGCTTTCTTT CASSLSQGVTEAFF
TRBJ1-3 TRBV7-9 - TRBD1 TGTGCCAGCAGCCCACCGGGACAGGGGTTAGCTGGAAACACCATATATTTT CASSPPGQGLAGNTIYF
TRBJ1-1 TRBV19 - - TGTGCCAGTAGGGAACAGGGGAACACTGAAGCTTTCTTT CASREQGNTEAFF
TRBJ1-1 TRBV6-5 - - TGTGCCAGCAGGAGAGGGGAAGGGGGGAACACTGAAGCTTTCTTT CASRRGEGGNTEAFF
TRBJ2-3 TRBV5-1 - TRBD2 TGCGCCAGCAGCTTGGAACCCTTACTAGCGGAGAACACAGATACGCAGTATTTT CASSLEPLLAENTDTQYF
TRBJ1-2 TRBV5-1 - - TGCGCCAGCAGCCCCCTCCCCCACAGCTATGGCTACACCTTC CASSPLPHSYGYTF
TRBJ2-3 TRBV2 - - TGTGCCAGCAGTGGAGGGGGGGGGCGAACAGATACGCAGTATTTT CASSGGGGRTDTQYF
TRBJ2-1 TRBV11-3 few - TGTGCCAGCAGTTTAGCCGGGACTCTTTCCTACAATGAGCAGTTCTTC CASSLAGTLSYNEQFF
TRBJ1-1 TRBV6-5 - - TGTGCCAGCAGTTCGATCGGCACTGAAGCTTTCTTT CASSSIGTEAFF
TRBJ1-1 TRBV10-3 once TRBD1 TGTGCCATCAGTGGTAACATGGGACAGGGAGACACTGAAGCTTTCTTT CAISGNMGQGDTEAFF
TRBJ2-7 TRBV25-1 - - TGTGCCAGCAGTGCTAGTAGGCACGAGCAGTATTTC CASSASRHEQYF
TRBJ2-7 TRBV6-5 once - TGTGCCAGCAGTTACTCGTCCAGGGTTGAGCAGTACTTC CASSYSSRVEQYF
TRBJ2-2 TRBV19 - TRBD1 TGTGCCAGTACCTCAGACAGGGGGATTGGGGAGCTGTTTTTT CASTSDRGIGELFF
TRBJ2-1 TRBV19 - TRBD1 TGTGCCAGTAGTATAAGGACAGGGGCTATTTACAATGAGCAGTTCTTC CASSIRTGAIYNEQFF
TRBJ1-3 TRBV19 once - TGTGCCAGTAGTGCCAGGGTACAGTTCGGAAACACCATATATTTT CASSARVQFGNTIYF
TRBJ2-1 TRBV11-3 - - TGTGCCAGCACTCACCGGGAAAATAAGGGTGAGCAGTTCTTC CASTHRENKGEQFF
TRBJ1-1 TRBV5-1 - - TGCGCCAGCAGCTTGGACAGGAGCCGCTTGCGAGCTTTCTTT CASSLDRSRLRAFF
TRBJ2-1 TRBV5-1 - TRBD1 TGCGCCAGCAGCGAACCGGGACAGGAGATCAATGAGCAGTTCTTC CASSEPGQEINEQFF
TRBJ2-7 TRBV14 - - TGTGCCAGCAGCCAAGTGCTAAGGGACAAGCAGTACTTC CASSQVLRDKQYF
TRBJ2-2 TRBV28 - TRBD1 TGTGCCAGCAGTTTAATCGGGACAGCGAACACCGGGGAGCTGTTTTTT CASSLIGTANTGELFF